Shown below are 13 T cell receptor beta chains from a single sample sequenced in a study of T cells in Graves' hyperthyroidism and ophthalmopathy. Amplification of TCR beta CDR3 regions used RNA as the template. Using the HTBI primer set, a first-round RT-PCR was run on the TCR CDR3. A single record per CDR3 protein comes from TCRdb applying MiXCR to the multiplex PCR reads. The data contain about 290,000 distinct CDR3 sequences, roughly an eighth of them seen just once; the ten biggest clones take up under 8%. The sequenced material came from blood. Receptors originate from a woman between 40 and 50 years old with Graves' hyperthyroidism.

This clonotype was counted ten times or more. The CDR3 region is CASSGTHLTGETYEQYF. CDR3 in DNA: TGTGCCAGCAGCGGGACGCACTTAACGGGGGAAACCTACGAGCAGTACTTC. V usage is TRBV11-2 and J usage is TRBJ2-7, with a weak D call TRBD2 (6 bases). The CDR3 covers 17 residues. The germline V gene has CDR1 SGHAT and CDR2 FQNNGV. V was clipped by 5 bases and J by 2 bases, with 22 bases between them.

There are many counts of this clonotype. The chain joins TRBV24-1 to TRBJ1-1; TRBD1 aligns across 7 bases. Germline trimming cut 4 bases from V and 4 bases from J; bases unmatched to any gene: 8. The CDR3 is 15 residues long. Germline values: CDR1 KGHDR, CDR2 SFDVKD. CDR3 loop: CATSDPTGRTTEAFF. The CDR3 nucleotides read TGTGCCACCAGTGACCCGACAGGGAGAACCACTGAAGCTTTCTTT.

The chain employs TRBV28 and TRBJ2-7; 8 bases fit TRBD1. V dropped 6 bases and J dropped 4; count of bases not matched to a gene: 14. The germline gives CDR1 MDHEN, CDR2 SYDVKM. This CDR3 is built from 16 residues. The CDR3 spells CASSISSGTGSYEQYF. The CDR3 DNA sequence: TGTGCCAGCAGCATATCATCGGGGACAGGTTCGTACGAGCAGTACTTC.

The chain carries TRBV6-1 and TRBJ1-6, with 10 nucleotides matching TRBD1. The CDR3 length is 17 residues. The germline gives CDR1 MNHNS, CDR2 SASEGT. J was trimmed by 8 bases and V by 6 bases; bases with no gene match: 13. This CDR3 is CASSKPGQGVVYSPLHF. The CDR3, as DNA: TGTGCCAGCAGCAAACCCGGACAGGGGGTCGTCTATTCACCCCTCCACTTT.

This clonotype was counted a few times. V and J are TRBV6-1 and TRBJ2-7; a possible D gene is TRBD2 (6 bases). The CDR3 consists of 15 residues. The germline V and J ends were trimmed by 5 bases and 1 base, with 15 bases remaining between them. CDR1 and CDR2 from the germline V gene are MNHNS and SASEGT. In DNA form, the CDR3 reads TGTGCCAGCAGTACAGAACAGCGGGCGTCCTACGAGCAGTACTTC. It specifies CASSTEQRASYEQYF.

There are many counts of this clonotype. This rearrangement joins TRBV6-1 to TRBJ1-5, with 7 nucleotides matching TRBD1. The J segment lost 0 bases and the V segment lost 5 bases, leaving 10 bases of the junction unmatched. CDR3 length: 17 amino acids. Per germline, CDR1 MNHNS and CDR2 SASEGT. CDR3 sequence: CASSFNRGGDSNQPQHF. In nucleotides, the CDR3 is TGTGCCAGCAGTTTTAACAGGGGAGGGGATAGCAATCAGCCCCAGCATTTT.

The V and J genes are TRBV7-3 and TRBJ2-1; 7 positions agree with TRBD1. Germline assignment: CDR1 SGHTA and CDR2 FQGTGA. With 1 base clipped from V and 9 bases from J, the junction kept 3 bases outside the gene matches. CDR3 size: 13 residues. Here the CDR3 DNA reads TGTGCCAGCAGCTTAAGACAGGGCGGTGAGCAGTTCTTC. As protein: CASSLRQGGEQFF.

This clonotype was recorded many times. The CDR3 protein is CASSPSGLDGEQYF. The CDR3 DNA reads TGTGCCAGCAGCCCATCGGGACTAGACGGCGAGCAGTACTTC. The chain uses TRBV7-9 and TRBJ2-7; 8 bases are shared with TRBD2. There are 14 residues in the CDR3. V lost 5 bases, J lost 6 bases, and 9 bases stayed unmatched. Germline CDR1 SEHNR, CDR2 FQNEAQ (reference sequence).

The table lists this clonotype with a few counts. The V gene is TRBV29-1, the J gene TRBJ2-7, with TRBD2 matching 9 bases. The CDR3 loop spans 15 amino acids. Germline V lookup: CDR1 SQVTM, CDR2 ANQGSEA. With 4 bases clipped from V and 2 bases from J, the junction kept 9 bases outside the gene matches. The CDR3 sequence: CSVGGPSGTPYEQYF. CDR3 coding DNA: TGCAGCGTTGGCGGCCCTAGCGGGACGCCCTACGAGCAGTACTTC.

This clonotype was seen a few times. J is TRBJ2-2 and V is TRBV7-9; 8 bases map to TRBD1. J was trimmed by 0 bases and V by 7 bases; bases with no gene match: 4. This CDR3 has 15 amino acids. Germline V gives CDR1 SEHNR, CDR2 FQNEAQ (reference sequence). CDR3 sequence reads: CASTWTGTNTGELFF. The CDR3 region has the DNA TGTGCCAGCACCTGGACAGGGACGAACACCGGGGAGCTGTTTTTT.

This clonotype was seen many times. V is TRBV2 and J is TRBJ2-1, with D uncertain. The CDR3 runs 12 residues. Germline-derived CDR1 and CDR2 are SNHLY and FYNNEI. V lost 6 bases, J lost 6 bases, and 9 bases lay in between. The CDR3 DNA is TGTGCCAGCAGGGGAACCCCCAATGAGCAGTTCTTC. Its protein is CASRGTPNEQFF.

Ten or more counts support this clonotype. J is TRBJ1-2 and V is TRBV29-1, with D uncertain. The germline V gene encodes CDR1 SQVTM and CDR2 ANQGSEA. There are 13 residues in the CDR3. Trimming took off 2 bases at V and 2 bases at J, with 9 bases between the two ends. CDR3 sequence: CSVERQINYGYTF. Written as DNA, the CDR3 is TGCAGCGTTGAACGCCAGATCAACTATGGCTACACCTTC.

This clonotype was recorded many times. CDR3 sequence (DNA): TGTGCCAGCAGTTTGAGTGAAGCGGTTAGGAGTCACTATGGCTACACCTTC. It encodes CASSLSEAVRSHYGYTF. The chain combines TRBV28 with TRBJ1-2; D uncertain. CDR3 length: 17 amino acids. CDR1 MDHEN and CDR2 SYDVKM come from the germline V gene. V was pared by 3 bases and J by 3 bases, with 20 bases between.